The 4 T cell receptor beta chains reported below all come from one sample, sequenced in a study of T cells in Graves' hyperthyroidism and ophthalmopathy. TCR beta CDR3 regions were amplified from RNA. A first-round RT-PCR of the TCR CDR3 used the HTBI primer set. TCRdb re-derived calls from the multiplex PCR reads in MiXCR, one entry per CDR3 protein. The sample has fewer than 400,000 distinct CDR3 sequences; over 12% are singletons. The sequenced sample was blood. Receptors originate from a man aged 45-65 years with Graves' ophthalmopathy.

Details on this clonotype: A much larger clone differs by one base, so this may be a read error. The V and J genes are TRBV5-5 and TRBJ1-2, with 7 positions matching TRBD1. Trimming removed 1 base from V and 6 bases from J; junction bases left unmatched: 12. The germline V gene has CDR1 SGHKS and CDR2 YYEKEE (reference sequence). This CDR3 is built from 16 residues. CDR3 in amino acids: CASSLPTGRGLDGYTF. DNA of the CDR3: TGTGCCAGCAGCTTGCCGACAGGGAGGGGTTTGGATGGCTACACCTTC.

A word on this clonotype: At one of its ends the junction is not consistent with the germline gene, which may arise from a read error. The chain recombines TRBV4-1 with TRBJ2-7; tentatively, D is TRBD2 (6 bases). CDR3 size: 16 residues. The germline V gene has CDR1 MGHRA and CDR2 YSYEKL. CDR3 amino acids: CDSSQDIREYTHEQYF. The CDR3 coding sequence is TGTGACAGCAGCCAAGATATACGGGAGTACACCCACGAGCAGTACTTC.

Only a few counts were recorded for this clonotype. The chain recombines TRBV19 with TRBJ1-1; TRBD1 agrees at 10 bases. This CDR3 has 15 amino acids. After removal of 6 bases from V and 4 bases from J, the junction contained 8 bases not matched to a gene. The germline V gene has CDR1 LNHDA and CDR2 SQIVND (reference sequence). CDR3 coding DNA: TGTGCCAGTAGGGACCGGGACAGGGGAAGCACTGAAGCTTTCTTT. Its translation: CASRDRDRGSTEAFF.

The CDR3 bases are TGCAGCGTTGATTCTGGGCCCGGGGAGCTGTTTTTT. Translation: CSVDSGPGELFF. V gene TRBV29-1 combines with J gene TRBJ2-2, with no clear D. V lost 3 bases to trimming and J lost 6 bases, with 8 bases between them. Germline V gene data show CDR1 as SQVTM and CDR2 as ANQGSEA. The CDR3 sequence is 12 residues long.